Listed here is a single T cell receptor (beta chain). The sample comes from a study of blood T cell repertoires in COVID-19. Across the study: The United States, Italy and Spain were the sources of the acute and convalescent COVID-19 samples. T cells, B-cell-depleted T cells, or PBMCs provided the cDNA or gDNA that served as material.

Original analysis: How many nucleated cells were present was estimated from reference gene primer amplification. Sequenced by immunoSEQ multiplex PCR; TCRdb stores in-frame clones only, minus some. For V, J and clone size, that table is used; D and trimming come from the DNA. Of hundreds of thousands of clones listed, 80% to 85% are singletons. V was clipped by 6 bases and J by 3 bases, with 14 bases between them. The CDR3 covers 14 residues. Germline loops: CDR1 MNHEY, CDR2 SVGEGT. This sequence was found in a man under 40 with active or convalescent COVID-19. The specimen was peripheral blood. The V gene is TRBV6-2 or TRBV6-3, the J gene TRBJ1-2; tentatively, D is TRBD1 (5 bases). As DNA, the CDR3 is TGTGCCAGCAGCCCCTTTTTCAGGGACTATGGCTACACCTTC. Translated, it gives CASSPFFRDYGYTF.